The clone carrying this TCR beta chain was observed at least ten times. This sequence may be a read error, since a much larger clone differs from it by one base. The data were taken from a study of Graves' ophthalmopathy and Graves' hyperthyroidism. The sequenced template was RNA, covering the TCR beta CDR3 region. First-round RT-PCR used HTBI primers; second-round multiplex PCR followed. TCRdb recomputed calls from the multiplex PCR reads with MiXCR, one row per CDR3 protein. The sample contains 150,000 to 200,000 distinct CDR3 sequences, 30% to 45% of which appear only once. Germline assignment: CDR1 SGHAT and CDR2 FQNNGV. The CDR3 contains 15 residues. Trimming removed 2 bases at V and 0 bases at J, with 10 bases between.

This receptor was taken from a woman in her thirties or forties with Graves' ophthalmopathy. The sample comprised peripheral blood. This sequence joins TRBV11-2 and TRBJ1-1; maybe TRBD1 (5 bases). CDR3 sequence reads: CASSLKGTVNTEAFF. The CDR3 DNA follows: TGTGCCAGCAGCTTAAAGGGGACGGTGAACACTGAAGCTTTCTTT.